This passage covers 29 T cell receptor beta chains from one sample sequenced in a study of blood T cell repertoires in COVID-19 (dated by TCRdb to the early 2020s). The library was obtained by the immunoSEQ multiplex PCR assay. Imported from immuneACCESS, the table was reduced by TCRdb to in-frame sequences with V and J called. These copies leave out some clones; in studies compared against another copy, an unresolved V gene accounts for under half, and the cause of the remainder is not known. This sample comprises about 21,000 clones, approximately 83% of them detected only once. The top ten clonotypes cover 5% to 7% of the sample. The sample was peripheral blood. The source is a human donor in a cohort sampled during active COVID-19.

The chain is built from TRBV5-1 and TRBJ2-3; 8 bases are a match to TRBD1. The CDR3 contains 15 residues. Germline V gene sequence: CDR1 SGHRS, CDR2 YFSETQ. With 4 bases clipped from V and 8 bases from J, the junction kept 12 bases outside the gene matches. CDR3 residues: CASSPGQGLGLTQYF. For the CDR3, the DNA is TGCGCCAGCAGCCCCGGACAGGGTTTAGGTCTTACGCAGTATTTT. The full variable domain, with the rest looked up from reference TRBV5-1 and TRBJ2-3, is KAGVTQTPRYLIKTRGQQVTLSCSPISGHRSVSWYQQTPGQGLQFLFEYFSETQRNKGNFPGRFSGRQFSNSRSEMNVSTLELGDSALYLCASSPGQGLGLTQYFGPGTRLTVL.

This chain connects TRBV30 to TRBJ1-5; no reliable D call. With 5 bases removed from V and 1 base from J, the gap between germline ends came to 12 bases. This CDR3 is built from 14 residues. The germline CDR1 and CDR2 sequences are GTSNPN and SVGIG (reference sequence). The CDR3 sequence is CAWGSILSNQPQHF. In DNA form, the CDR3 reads TGTGCCTGGGGGTCCATACTAAGCAATCAGCCCCAGCATTTT.

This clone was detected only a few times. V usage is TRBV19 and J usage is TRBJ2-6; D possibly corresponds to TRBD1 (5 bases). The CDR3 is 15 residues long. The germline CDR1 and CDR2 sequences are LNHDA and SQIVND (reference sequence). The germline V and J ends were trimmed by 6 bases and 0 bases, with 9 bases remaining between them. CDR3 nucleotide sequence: TGTGCCAGTAGCAGCAGGGTCTCTGGGGCCAACGTCCTGACTTTC. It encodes CASSSRVSGANVLTF.

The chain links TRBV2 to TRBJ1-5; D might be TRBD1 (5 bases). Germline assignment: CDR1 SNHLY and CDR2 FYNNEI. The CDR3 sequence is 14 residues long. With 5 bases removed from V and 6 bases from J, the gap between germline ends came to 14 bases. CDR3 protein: CASSQQGDAQPQHF. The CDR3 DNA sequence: TGTGCCAGCAGTCAGCAGGGTGACGCTCAGCCCCAGCATTTT.

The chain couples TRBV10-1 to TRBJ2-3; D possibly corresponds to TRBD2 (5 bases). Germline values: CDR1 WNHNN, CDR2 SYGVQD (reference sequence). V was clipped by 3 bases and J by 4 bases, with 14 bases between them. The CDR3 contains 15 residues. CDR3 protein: CASSDQRRQADTQYF. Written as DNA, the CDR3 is TGCGCCAGCAGTGATCAGCGGCGCCAGGCAGATACGCAGTATTTT.

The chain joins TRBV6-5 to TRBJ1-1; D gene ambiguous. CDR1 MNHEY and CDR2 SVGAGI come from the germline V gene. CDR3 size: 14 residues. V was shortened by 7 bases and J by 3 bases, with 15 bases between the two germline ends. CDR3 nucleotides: TGTGCCAGCATCCAGCGGGTCGGTGACACTGAAGCTTTCTTT. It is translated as CASIQRVGDTEAFF.

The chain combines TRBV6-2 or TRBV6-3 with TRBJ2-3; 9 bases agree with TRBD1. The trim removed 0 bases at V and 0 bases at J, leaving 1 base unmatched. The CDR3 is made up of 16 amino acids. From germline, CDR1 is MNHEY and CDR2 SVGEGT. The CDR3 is CASSYSGTGSTDTQYF. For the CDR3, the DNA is TGTGCCAGCAGTTACTCGGGGACAGGGAGCACAGATACGCAGTATTTT.

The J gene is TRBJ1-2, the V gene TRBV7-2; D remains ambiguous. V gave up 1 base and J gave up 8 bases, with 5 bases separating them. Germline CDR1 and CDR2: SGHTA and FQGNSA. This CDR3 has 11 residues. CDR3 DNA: TGTGCCAGCAGCTTAGTAGCAGGCTACACCTTC. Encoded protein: CASSLVAGYTF.

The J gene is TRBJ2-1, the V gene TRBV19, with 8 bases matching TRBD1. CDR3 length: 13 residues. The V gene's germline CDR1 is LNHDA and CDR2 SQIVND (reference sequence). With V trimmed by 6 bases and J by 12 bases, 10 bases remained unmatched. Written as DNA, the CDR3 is TGTGCCAGTAGCAGGGGGCCCTACATTGGGCAGTTCTTC. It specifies CASSRGPYIGQFF.

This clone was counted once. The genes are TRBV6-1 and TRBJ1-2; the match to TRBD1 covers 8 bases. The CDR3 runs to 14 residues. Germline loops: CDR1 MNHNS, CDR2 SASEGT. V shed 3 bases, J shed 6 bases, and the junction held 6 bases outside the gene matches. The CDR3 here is CASSEPGQGDGYTF. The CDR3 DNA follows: TGTGCCAGCAGTGAGCCCGGACAGGGAGATGGCTACACCTTC.

CDR3 DNA: TGTGCCAGCAGTTTAAGAGTGGTGACCGGGGAGCTGTTTTTT. This sequence encodes CASSLRVVTGELFF. V is TRBV27 and J is TRBJ2-2; no reliable D call. Germline V lookup: CDR1 MNHEY, CDR2 SMNVEV (reference sequence). V lost 2 bases and J 5 bases, leaving 9 bases between the germline ends. The length of the CDR3 is 14 residues.

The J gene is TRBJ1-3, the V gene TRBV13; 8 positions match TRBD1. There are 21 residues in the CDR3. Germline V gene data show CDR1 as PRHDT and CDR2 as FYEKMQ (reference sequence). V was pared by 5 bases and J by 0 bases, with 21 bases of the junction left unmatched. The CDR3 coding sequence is TGTGCCAGCAGCCCTTCGTGGGACAGGAATATCCCTGGGAACTCTGGAAACACCATATATTTT. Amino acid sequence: CASSPSWDRNIPGNSGNTIYF. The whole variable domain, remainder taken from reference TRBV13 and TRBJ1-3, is AAGVIQSPRHLIKEKRETATLKCYPIPRHDTVYWYQQGPGQDPQFLISFYEKMQSDKGSIPDRFSAQQFSDYHSELNMSSLELGDSALYFCASSPSWDRNIPGNSGNTIYFGEGSWLTVV.

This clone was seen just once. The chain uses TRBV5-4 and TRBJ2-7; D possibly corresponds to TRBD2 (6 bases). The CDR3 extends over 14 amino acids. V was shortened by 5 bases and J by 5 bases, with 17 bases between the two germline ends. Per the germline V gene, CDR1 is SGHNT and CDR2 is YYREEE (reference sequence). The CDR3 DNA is TGTGCCAGCAGTTACCGGGACTTACGCAACGAGCAGTACTTC. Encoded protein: CASSYRDLRNEQYF.

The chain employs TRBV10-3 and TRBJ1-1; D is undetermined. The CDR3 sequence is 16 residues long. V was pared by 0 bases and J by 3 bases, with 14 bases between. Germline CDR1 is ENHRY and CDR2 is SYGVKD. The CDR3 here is CAISESVAVKDTEAFF. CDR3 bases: TGTGCCATCAGTGAGTCGGTGGCAGTCAAAGACACTGAAGCTTTCTTT.

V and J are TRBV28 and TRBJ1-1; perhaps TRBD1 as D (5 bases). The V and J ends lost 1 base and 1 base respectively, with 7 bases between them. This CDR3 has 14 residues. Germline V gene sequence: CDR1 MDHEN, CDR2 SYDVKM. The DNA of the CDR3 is TGTGCCAGCAGTTTATCTCAGGGGAACACTGAAGCTTTCTTT. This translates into CASSLSQGNTEAFF.

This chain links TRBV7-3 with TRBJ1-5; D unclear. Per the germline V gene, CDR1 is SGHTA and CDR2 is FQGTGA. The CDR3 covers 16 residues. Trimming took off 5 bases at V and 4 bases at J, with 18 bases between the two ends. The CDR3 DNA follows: TGTGCCAGCAGCCCCTTCCGGGGTGTAAGGAATCAGCCCCAGCATTTT. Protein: CASSPFRGVRNQPQHF.

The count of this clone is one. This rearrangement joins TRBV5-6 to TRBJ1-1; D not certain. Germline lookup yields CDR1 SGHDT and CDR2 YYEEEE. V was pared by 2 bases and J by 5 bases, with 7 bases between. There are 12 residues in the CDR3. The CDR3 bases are TGTGCCAGCAGCTTAAAGCGGACTGAAGCTTTCTTT. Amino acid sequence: CASSLKRTEAFF. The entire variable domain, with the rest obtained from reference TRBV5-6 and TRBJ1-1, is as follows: DAGVTQSPTHLIKTRGQQVTLRCSPKSGHDTVSWYQQALGQGPQFIFQYYEEEERQRGNFPDRFSGHQFPNYSSELNVNALLLGDSALYLCASSLKRTEAFFGQGTRLTVV.

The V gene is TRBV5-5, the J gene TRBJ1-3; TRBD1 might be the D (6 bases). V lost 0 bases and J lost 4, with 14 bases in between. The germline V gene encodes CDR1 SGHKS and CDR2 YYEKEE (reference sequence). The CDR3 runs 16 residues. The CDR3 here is CASSLGGQNPGNTIYF. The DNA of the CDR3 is TGTGCCAGCAGCTTGGGGGGACAAAATCCGGGAAACACCATATATTTT.

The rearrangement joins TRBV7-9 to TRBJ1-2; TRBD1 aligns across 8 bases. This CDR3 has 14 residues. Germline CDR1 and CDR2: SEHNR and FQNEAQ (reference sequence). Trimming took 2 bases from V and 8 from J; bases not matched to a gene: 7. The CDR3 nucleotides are TGTGCCAGCAGCTTAAAGGACAGGGTTGCAGGCTACACCTTC. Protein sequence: CASSLKDRVAGYTF.

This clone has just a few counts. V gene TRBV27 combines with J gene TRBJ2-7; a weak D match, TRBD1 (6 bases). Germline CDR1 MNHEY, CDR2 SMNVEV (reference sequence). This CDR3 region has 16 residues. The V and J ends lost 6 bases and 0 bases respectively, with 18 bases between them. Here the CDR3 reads CASSSPQGRSSYEQYF. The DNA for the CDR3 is TGTGCCAGCAGCTCCCCACAGGGTAGGAGCTCCTACGAGCAGTACTTC.

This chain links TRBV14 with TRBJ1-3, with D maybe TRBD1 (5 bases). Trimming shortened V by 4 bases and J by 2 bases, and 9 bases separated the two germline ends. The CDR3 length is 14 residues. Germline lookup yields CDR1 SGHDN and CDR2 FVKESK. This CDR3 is CASSPLGPGNTIYF. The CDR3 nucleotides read TGTGCCAGCAGCCCCCTGGGGCCTGGAAACACCATATATTTT.

CDR3 DNA sequence: TGCGCCAGCAGCTTGGGGTCCACTAGCGGGGGGGCTGAGACCCAGTACTTC. Translated: CASSLGSTSGGAETQYF. The chain uses TRBV5-1 and TRBJ2-5, with TRBD2 matching 13 bases. Trimming at V came to 0 bases and at J to 5 bases, leaving 7 bases not matched to a gene. Germline CDR1 and CDR2: SGHRS and YFSETQ. The CDR3 runs 17 residues. The full variable domain, its missing parts supplied by reference TRBV5-1 and TRBJ2-5, is KAGVTQTPRYLIKTRGQQVTLSCSPISGHRSVSWYQQTPGQGLQFLFEYFSETQRNKGNFPGRFSGRQFSNSRSEMNVSTLELGDSALYLCASSLGSTSGGAETQYFGPGTRLLVL.

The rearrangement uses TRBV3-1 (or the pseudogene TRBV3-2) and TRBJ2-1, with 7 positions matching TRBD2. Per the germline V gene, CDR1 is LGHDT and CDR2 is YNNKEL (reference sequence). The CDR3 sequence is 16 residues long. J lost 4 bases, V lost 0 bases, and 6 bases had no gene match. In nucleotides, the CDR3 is TGTGCCAGCAGCCAAGAACAAGCGGGGCTTTACAATGAGCAGTTCTTC. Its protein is CASSQEQAGLYNEQFF.

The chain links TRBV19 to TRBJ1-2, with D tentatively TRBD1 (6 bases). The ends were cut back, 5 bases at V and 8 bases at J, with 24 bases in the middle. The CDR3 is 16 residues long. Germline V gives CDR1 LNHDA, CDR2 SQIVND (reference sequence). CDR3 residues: CASSRVLVDRSSGYTF. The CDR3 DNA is TGTGCCAGTAGTCGGGTACTCGTGGACAGAAGCTCCGGCTACACCTTC.

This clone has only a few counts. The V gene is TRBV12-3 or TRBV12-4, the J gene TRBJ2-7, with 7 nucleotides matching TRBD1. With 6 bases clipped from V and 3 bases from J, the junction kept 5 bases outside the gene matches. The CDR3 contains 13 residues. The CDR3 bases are TGTGCCAGCAGGATAGGGGGCGGCTACGAGCAGTACTTC. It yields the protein CASRIGGGYEQYF.

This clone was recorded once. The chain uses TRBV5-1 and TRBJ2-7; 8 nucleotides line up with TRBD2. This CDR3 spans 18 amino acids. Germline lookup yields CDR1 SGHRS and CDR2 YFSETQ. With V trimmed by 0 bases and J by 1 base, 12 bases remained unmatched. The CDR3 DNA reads TGCGCCAGCAGCTTGGCAGGAGAAGGCGGGGGGATTTCCTACGAGCAGTACTTC. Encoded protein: CASSLAGEGGGISYEQYF.

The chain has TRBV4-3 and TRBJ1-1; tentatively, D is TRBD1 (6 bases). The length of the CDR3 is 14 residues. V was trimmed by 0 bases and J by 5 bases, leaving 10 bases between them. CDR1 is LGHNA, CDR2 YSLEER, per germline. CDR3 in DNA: TGCGCCAGCAGCCAAGACACACAGGGAACTGAAGCTTTCTTT. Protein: CASSQDTQGTEAFF.

Here the CDR3 reads CASSQDGYSIYGYTF. The CDR3 DNA is TGTGCCAGCAGCCAAGATGGGTACAGCATCTATGGCTACACCTTC. V is TRBV4-2 and J is TRBJ1-2; D is unclear. V was pared by 0 bases and J by 4 bases, with 12 bases between. CDR3 length equals 15 residues. Germline-derived CDR1 and CDR2 are LGHNA and YNFKEQ.

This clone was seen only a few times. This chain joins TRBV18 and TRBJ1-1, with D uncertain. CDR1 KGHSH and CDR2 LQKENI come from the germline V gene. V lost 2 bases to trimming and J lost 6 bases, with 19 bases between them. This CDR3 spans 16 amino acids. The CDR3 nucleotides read TGTGCCAGCTCACCATTGGAGGGAAGGCGGTCGGCTGAAGCTTTCTTT. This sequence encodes CASSPLEGRRSAEAFF.